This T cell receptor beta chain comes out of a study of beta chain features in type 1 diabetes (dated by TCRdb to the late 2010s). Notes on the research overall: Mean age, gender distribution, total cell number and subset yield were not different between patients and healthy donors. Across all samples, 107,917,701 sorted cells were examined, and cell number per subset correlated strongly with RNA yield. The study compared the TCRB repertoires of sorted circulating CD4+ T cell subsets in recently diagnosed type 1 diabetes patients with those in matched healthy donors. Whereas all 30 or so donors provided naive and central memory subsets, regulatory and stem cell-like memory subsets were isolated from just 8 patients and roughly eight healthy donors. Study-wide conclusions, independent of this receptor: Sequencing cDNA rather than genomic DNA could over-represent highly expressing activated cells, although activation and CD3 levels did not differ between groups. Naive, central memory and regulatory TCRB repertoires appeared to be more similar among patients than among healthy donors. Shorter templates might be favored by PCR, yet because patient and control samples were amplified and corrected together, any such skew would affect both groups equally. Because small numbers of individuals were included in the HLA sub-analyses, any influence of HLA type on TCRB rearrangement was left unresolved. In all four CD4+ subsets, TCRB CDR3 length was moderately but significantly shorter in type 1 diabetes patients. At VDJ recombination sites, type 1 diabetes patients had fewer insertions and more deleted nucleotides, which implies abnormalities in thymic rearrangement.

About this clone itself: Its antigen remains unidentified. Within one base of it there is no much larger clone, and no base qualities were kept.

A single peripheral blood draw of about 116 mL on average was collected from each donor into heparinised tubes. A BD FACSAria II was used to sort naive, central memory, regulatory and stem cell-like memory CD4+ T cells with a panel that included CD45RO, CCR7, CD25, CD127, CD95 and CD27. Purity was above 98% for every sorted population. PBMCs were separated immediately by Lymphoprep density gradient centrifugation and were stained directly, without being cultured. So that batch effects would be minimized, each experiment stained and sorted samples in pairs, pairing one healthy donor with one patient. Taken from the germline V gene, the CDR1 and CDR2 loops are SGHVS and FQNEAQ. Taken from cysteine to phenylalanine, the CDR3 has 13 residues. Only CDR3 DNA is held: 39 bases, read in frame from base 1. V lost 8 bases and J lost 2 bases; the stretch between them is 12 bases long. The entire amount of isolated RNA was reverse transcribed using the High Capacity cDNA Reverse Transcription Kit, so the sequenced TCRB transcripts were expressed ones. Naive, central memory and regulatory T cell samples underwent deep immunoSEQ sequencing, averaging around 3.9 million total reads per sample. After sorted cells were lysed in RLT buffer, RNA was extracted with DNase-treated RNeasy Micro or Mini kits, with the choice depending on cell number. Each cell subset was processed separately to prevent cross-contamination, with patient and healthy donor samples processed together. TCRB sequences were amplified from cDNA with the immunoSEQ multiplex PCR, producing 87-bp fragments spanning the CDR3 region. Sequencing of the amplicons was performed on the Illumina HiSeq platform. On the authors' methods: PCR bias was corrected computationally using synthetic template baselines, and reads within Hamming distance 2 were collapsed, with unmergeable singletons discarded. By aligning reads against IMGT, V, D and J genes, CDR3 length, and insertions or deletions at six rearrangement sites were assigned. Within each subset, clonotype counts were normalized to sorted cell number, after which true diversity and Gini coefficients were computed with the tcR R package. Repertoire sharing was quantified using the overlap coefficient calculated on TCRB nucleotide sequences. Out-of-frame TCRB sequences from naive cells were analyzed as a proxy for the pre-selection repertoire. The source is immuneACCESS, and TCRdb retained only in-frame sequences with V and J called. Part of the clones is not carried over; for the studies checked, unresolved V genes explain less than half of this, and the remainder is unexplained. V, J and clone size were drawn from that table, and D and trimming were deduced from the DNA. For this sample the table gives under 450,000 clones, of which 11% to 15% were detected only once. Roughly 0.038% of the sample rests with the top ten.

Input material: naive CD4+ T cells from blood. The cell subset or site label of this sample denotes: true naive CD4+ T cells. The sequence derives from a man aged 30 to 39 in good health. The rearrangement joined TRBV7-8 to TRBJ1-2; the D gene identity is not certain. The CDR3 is CASSRQDNYGYTF. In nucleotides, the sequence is TGTGCCAGCTCGCGGCAGGACAACTATGGCTACACCTTC.